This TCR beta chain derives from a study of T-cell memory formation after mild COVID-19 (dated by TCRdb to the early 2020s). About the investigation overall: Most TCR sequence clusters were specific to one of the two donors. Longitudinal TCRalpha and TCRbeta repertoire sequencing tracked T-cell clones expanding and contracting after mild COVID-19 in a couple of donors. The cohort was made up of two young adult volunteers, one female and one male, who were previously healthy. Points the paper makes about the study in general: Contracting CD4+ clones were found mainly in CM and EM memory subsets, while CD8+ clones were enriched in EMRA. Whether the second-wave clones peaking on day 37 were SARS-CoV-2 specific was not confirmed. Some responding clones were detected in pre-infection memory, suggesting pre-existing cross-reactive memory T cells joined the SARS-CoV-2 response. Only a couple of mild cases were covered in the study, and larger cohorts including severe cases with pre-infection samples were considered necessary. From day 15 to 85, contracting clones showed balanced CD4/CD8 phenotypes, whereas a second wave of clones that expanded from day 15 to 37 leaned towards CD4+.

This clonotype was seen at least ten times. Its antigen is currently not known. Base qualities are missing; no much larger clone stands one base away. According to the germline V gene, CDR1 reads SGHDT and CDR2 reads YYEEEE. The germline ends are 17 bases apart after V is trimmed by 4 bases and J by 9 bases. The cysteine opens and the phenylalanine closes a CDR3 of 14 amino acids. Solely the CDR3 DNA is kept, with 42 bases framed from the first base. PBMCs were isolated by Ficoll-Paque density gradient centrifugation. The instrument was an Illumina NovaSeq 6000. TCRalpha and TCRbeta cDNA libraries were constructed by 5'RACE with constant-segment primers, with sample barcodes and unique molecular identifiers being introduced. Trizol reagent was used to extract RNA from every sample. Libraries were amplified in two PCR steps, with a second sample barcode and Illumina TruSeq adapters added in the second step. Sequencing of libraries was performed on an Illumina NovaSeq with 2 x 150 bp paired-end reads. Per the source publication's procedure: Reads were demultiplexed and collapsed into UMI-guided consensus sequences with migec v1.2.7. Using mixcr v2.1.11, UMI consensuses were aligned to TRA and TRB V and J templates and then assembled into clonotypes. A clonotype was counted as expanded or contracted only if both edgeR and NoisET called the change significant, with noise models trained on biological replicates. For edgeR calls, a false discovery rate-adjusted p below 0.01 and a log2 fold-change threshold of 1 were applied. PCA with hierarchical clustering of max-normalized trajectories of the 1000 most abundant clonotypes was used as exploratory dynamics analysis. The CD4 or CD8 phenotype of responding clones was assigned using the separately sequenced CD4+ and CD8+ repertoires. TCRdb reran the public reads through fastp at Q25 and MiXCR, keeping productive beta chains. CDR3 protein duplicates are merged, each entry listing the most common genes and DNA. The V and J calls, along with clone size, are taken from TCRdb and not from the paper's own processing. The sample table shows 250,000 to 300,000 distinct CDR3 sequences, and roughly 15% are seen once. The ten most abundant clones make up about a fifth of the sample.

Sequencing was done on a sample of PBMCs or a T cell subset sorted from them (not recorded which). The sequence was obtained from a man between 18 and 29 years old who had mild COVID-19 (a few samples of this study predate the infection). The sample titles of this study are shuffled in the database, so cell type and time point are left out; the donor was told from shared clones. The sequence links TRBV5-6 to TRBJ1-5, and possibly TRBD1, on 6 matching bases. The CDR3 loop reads CASSTGQLHGPQHF. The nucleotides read TGTGCCAGCAGCACTGGACAGCTCCACGGGCCCCAGCATTTT.